The sequence of this TCR beta chain was determined in a study of vaccination and CD4 T cells after COVID-19. On the study more broadly: The cells were exposed to overlapping spike peptides originating from SARS-CoV-2, HCoV-NL63, HCoV-OC43 and HCoV-229E for stimulation. Overall study findings and caveats: Convalescent patients had a median roughly 86% of post-vaccine SARS-CoV-2-reactive clones that were detected only after vaccination, not before it.

Comments on this clonotype: Its cognate antigen is unknown.

Trimming cost V 8 bases and J 2 bases; bases outside gene matches: 8. The CDR3 runs 14 residues. CDR1 is GTSNPN, CDR2 SVGIG, per germline (reference sequence). Regarding treatment: approximately 10-day PBMC culture with coronavirus spike peptide pools or control peptides (ViraFEST assay). Once obtained from cultured CD4+ T cells, the DNA was sequenced using the Oncomine TCR Beta short-read assay. TCRdb called the PCR reads again in MiXCR, with one record for every CDR3 protein. The table has some 17,000 distinct CDR3 sequences, 70% seen once. This TCR was sampled from a human donor who had recovered from COVID-19. The sample was CD4+ T cells from blood, cultured in vitro. V is TRBV30 and J is TRBJ2-2; 7 bases are shared with TRBD2. The CDR3 bases are TGTGCCCGAGGACGCGGGAGAAACACCGGGGAGCTGTTTTTT. Its protein is CARGRGRNTGELFF.